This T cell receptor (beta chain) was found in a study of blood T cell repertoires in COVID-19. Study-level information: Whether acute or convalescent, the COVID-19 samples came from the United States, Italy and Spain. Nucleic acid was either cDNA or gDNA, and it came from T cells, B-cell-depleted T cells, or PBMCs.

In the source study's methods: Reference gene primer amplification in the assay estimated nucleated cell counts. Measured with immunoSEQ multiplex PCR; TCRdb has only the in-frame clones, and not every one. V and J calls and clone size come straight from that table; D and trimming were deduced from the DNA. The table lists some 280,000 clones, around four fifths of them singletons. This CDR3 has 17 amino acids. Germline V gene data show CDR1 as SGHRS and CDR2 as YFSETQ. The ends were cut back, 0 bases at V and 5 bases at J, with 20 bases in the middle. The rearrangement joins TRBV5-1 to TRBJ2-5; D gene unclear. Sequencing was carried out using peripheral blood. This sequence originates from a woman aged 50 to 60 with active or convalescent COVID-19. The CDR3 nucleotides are TGCGCCAGCAGCTTGGGATTGGCAAGCGCCAAGTGGGAGACCCAGTACTTC. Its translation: CASSLGLASAKWETQYF. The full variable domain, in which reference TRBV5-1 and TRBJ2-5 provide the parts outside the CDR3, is KAGVTQTPRYLIKTRGQQVTLSCSPISGHRSVSWYQQTPGQGLQFLFEYFSETQRNKGNFPGRFSGRQFSNSRSEMNVSTLELGDSALYLCASSLGLASAKWETQYFGPGTRLLVL.